One sample yielded the 30 T cell receptor beta chains listed below, sequenced in a study of PD-1 blockade in classical Hodgkin lymphoma. Relapse was seen in all patients after autologous stem cell transplantation, and brentuximab vedotin exposure was variable. Profiled with immunoSEQ multiplex PCR; TCRdb holds only in-frame clones, not every one. The sample carries about 34,000 clones, over 60% recorded once. Source: peripheral blood mononuclear cells (PBMCs), taken before the second cycle of nivolumab. These receptors all come from a human donor with classical Hodgkin lymphoma.

V usage is TRBV18 and J usage is TRBJ2-1, with 12 positions matching TRBD1. The CDR3 is made up of 15 amino acids. The V gene's germline CDR1 is KGHSH and CDR2 LQKENI. Unmatched junction bases numbered 1, after V lost 3 bases and J lost 4 bases. The DNA for the CDR3 is TGTGCCAGCTCACCGGGACAGGGGGCTTACAATGAGCAGTTCTTC. Residues: CASSPGQGAYNEQFF.

The chain recombines TRBV2 with TRBJ1-4; 9 positions match TRBD1. Germline V gene lookup returns CDR1 SNHLY and CDR2 FYNNEI. This CDR3 contains 16 residues. J lost 1 base, V lost 2 bases, and 2 bases had no gene match. The CDR3 is CASSETGGLTNEKLFF. The CDR3 DNA reads as TGTGCCAGCAGTGAAACAGGGGGCCTAACTAATGAAAAACTGTTTTTT.

The chain joins TRBV7-2 to TRBJ2-1; no reliable D call. Trimming cost V 4 bases and J 4 bases, with 23 bases left between them. Germline CDR1 is SGHTA and CDR2 is FQGNSA. The CDR3 sequence is 18 residues long. The CDR3 DNA reads as TGTGCCAGCAGCTCCCCAGTTTCAGCCGGCTCCGTTTACAATGAGCAGTTCTTC. Translation gives CASSSPVSAGSVYNEQFF. The entire variable domain, with the rest obtained from reference TRBV7-2 and TRBJ2-1, is as follows: GAGVSQSPSNKVTEKGKDVELRCDPISGHTALYWYRQSLGQGLEFLIYFQGNSAPDKSGLPSDRFSAERTGGSVSTLTIQRTQQEDSAVYLCASSSPVSAGSVYNEQFFGPGTRLTVL.

J is TRBJ1-1 and V is TRBV7-2, with a weak D call TRBD1 (5 bases). CDR3 length: 13 residues. V lost 8 bases and J lost 5, with 15 bases in between. Germline V lookup: CDR1 SGHTA, CDR2 FQGNSA. The CDR3 DNA reads TGTGCCAGCTGGGGGGGATGGGGTACTGAAGCTTTCTTT. The encoded protein is CASWGGWGTEAFF.

This rearrangement joins TRBV6-5 to TRBJ2-4; 10 bases match TRBD1. CDR3 length equals 14 residues. In germline, CDR1 is MNHEY, CDR2 SVGAGI. Trimming removed 6 bases from V and 6 bases from J; junction bases left unmatched: 5. The CDR3 nucleotides read TGTGCCAGCAGACGACAGGGGGCAGGAAACATTCAGTACTTC. Translated, it gives CASRRQGAGNIQYF.

The rearrangement joins TRBV4-2 to TRBJ2-2; D ambiguous. The germline V and J ends were trimmed by 1 base and 0 bases, with 6 bases remaining between them. The germline gives CDR1 LGHNA, CDR2 YNFKEQ. The CDR3 runs 15 residues. The chain's CDR3 is CASSQVQANTGELFF. The CDR3 DNA is TGTGCCAGCAGCCAAGTTCAAGCGAACACCGGGGAGCTGTTTTTT.

V and J are TRBV27 and TRBJ1-3, with D uncertain. The CDR3 has 15 amino acids. V lost 0 bases to trimming and J lost 2 bases, with 8 bases between them. Germline V lookup: CDR1 MNHEY, CDR2 SMNVEV (reference sequence). CDR3 bases: TGTGCCAGCAGTTTATCGGTTGGGGCTGGAAACACCATATATTTT. Its protein is CASSLSVGAGNTIYF.

The V and J genes are TRBV7-9 and TRBJ2-4; the D gene is possibly TRBD2 (5 bases). The CDR3 has 15 residues. Germline CDR1 reads SEHNR; CDR2 reads FQNEAQ (reference sequence). The ends were cut back, 2 bases at V and 0 bases at J, with 8 bases in the middle. The CDR3 spells CASSLSRGAKNIQYF. The DNA of the CDR3 is TGTGCCAGCAGCTTATCCCGGGGAGCCAAAAACATTCAGTACTTC.

This chain joins TRBV21-1 and TRBJ1-2. TRBV21-1 is flagged as a pseudogene. The CDR3 sequence is 16 residues long. The CDR3 sequence is CASSAPGEAANYGYTF. The CDR3 DNA is TGTGCCAGCAGCGCACCAGGGGAGGCAGCTAACTATGGCTACACCTTC.

With respect to this clone: Within the sample, other DNA sequences also encode this same CDR3. The CDR3 sequence: CASSRGLAGVYEQYF. The CDR3 DNA is TGTGCCAGCAGCCGGGGACTAGCGGGGGTCTACGAGCAGTACTTC. The chain employs TRBV6-5 and TRBJ2-7; 14 bases align to TRBD2. The CDR3 length is 15 residues. J gave up 3 bases and V 6 bases, and 4 bases lay outside the gene matches. CDR1 is MNHEY and CDR2 is SVGAGI in the germline V gene.

V gene TRBV5-4 combines with J gene TRBJ2-1, with TRBD2 matching over 11 bases. V lost 0 bases and J lost 4; bases outside the gene matches: 3. Per the germline V gene, CDR1 is SGHNT and CDR2 is YYREEE (reference sequence). The CDR3 spans 16 residues. CDR3 in amino acids: CASSLEASGGYNEQFF. The DNA for the CDR3 is TGTGCCAGCAGCTTGGAGGCTAGCGGGGGGTACAATGAGCAGTTCTTC.

The chain uses TRBV4-3 and TRBJ1-4; D call uncertain. Trimming left V 0 bases short and J 7 bases short, with 12 bases between. This CDR3 is built from 15 residues. Germline CDR1 and CDR2: LGHNA and YSLEER. The CDR3 DNA is TGCGCCAGCAGCCAAGATCGGGTGCTGGGTGAAAAACTGTTTTTT. Translation gives CASSQDRVLGEKLFF.

The gene calls are TRBV5-6 and TRBJ2-1, with D possibly called TRBD1 or TRBD2 (6 bases each). This CDR3 is 16 amino acids long. V shed 0 bases and J shed 4 bases, with 14 bases lying between them. Germline V gene lookup returns CDR1 SGHDT and CDR2 YYEEEE. The CDR3 DNA reads as TGTGCCAGCAGCTTGGAGGGGGGTGCAGTATACAATGAGCAGTTCTTC. Its protein product is CASSLEGGAVYNEQFF.

This clone was detected once. The chain employs TRBV11-1 and TRBJ2-7; no definite D call. Per the germline V gene, CDR1 is SGHAT and CDR2 is FQDESV (reference sequence). This CDR3 is built from 15 residues. Trimming took off 5 bases at V and 2 bases at J, with 16 bases between the two ends. In DNA, the CDR3 is TGTGCCAGCAGCCCCACAAACCCACGGACCTACGAGCAGTACTTC. Translated, it gives CASSPTNPRTYEQYF.

The chain has TRBV27 and TRBJ2-7; D not certain. Germline loops: CDR1 MNHEY, CDR2 SMNVEV (reference sequence). Trimming removed 0 bases from V and 5 bases from J, with 11 bases in between. The CDR3 loop spans 14 amino acids. The CDR3 region has the DNA TGTGCCAGCAGTTTATCGACCCCATGGGACGAGCAGTACTTC. It yields the protein CASSLSTPWDEQYF.

This clone occurred once. J is TRBJ2-7 and V is TRBV10-2; no clear D. The V gene's germline CDR1 is WSHSY and CDR2 SAAADI. The CDR3 length is 11 residues. V lost 4 bases and J 4 bases, leaving 5 bases between the germline ends. CDR3 DNA sequence: TGCGCCAGCAGTGTGGAGTACGAGCAGTACTTC. Translation: CASSVEYEQYF.

The table lists this clone with a few counts. The rearrangement joins TRBV4-1 to TRBJ2-5; 16 bases agree with TRBD2. Trimming took 5 bases from V and 4 from J; bases not matched to a gene: 13. From germline, CDR1 is MGHRA and CDR2 YSYEKL. The length of the CDR3 is 19 residues. The CDR3 region is CASSLRSGLAGGQGETQYF. Written as DNA, the CDR3 is TGCGCCAGCAGCTTACGGTCGGGACTAGCGGGGGGGCAGGGAGAGACCCAGTACTTC.

The rearrangement uses TRBV27 and TRBJ1-2; D unresolved. CDR3 length: 15 amino acids. Germline V lookup: CDR1 MNHEY, CDR2 SMNVEV (reference sequence). Trimming cost V 5 bases and J 4 bases, with 17 bases left between them. The CDR3 nucleotides read TGTGCCAGCAGTCCCAGCAGATCGGGAATCTATGGCTACACCTTC. As protein: CASSPSRSGIYGYTF.

This sequence joins TRBV2 and TRBJ1-5; D perhaps matches TRBD1 (6 bases). The CDR3 runs 15 residues. V was pared by 2 bases and J by 6 bases, with 14 bases between. Germline V gene sequence: CDR1 SNHLY, CDR2 FYNNEI. This CDR3 is CASSESGRGGQPQHF. The CDR3 bases are TGTGCCAGCAGTGAATCGGGCAGGGGAGGTCAGCCCCAGCATTTT.

The chain couples TRBV5-1 to TRBJ1-1, with a possible D match to TRBD1 (5 bases). The germline CDR1 and CDR2 sequences are SGHRS and YFSETQ. The V gene lost 0 bases and the J gene lost 4 bases, with 10 bases spanning the gap. The CDR3 loop spans 14 amino acids. This CDR3 reads CASSLAGTGTEAFF. CDR3 nucleotides: TGCGCCAGCAGCTTGGCAGGGACGGGCACTGAAGCTTTCTTT.

The chain uses TRBV18 and TRBJ2-3; 9 positions match TRBD2. This CDR3 has 19 amino acids. With V trimmed by 3 bases and J by 2 bases, 15 bases remained unmatched. Germline CDR1 KGHSH, CDR2 LQKENI. The CDR3 sequence is CASSPVAGAFPLLTDTQYF. CDR3 sequence (DNA): TGTGCCAGCTCACCCGTAGCGGGGGCCTTCCCCCTACTCACAGATACGCAGTATTTT.

The rearrangement joins TRBV30 to TRBJ2-1, with TRBD2 matching over 13 bases. Germline V gene sequence: CDR1 GTSNPN, CDR2 SVGIG (reference sequence). CDR3 length: 17 residues. V dropped 2 bases and J dropped 3; count of bases not matched to a gene: 7. The CDR3, as DNA: TGTGCCTGGAGTTCACGCGGACTAGCGGGGGTCTACAATGAGCAGTTCTTC. This codes for CAWSSRGLAGVYNEQFF.

This rearrangement joins TRBV6-6 to TRBJ1-3; D ambiguous. Trimming left V 6 bases short and J 0 bases short, with 6 bases between. From germline, CDR1 is MNHNY and CDR2 SVGAGI (reference sequence). There are 13 residues in the CDR3. The CDR3 nucleotides read TGTGCCAGCAGCCCTAGCTCTGGAAACACCATATATTTT. It translates to CASSPSSGNTIYF.

The V call is TRBV4-1, the J call TRBJ1-2, with TRBD1 matching over 7 bases. V lost 3 bases to trimming and J lost 6 bases; unmatched junction nucleotides: 7. Germline loops: CDR1 MGHRA, CDR2 YSYEKL. The CDR3 sequence is 14 residues long. For the CDR3, the DNA is TGCGCCAGCAGCCATCCATTGGACAGGAATGGCTACACCTTC. Residues: CASSHPLDRNGYTF.

The chain couples TRBV5-1 to TRBJ1-4; D is perhaps TRBD1 (5 bases). CDR1 SGHRS and CDR2 YFSETQ come from the germline V gene. Trimming stripped 7 bases from V and 8 bases from J, with 18 bases between. CDR3 length: 14 amino acids. DNA of the CDR3: TGCGCCAGCCGATTACAGGCAGCGGGGGAAAAACTGTTTTTT. Translation gives CASRLQAAGEKLFF.

The rearrangement links TRBV5-4 to TRBJ1-6; TRBD1 matches at 8 bases. Germline CDR1 is SGHNT and CDR2 is YYREEE (reference sequence). Trimming cost V 4 bases and J 14 bases; bases outside gene matches: 11. CDR3 length: 14 residues. The CDR3 DNA follows: TGTGCCAGCAGCCCCCAGGGGACAGGTGCATCCCTCCACTTT. Its protein product is CASSPQGTGASLHF.

This chain connects TRBV11-2 to TRBJ2-5; D remains ambiguous. This CDR3 region has 13 residues. The germline V gene encodes CDR1 SGHAT and CDR2 FQNNGV. V lost 2 bases and J 10 bases, leaving 14 bases between the germline ends. In nucleotides, the CDR3 is TGTGCCAGCAGCTTAACTAAGGGTCCCTACCAGTACTTC. This sequence encodes CASSLTKGPYQYF.

This chain joins TRBV12-1 and TRBJ2-5; the tabulated D call, TRBD2, remains unverified against the DNA. TRBV12-1 is given as a pseudogene. This CDR3 contains 17 residues. The CDR3 loop reads CASSTSFPRAHQETQYF. DNA of the CDR3: TGTGCCAGCAGCACCTCGTTTCCGAGGGCCCACCAAGAGACCCAGTACTTC.

The genes are TRBV5-1 and TRBJ1-1; possibly TRBD1 for D (5 bases). The V end was cut by 0 bases, the J end by 11 bases, with 14 bases between. This CDR3 has 13 residues. The germline V gene encodes CDR1 SGHRS and CDR2 YFSETQ. In nucleotides, the CDR3 is TGCGCCAGCAGCTTGGATCCAGGGAAGGGGGCTTTCTTT. This encodes CASSLDPGKGAFF. The variable domain in full, with the rest retrieved from reference TRBV5-1 and TRBJ1-1, is KAGVTQTPRYLIKTRGQQVTLSCSPISGHRSVSWYQQTPGQGLQFLFEYFSETQRNKGNFPGRFSGRQFSNSRSEMNVSTLELGDSALYLCASSLDPGKGAFFGQGTRLTVV.

The chain combines TRBV5-1 with TRBJ1-4; perhaps TRBD1 as D (6 bases). The V end was cut by 1 base, the J end by 0 bases, with 7 bases between. Germline CDR1 and CDR2: SGHRS and YFSETQ. The CDR3 is made up of 15 amino acids. CDR3 DNA: TGCGCCAGCAGCTTGACAGGGACAACTAATGAAAAACTGTTTTTT. It translates to CASSLTGTTNEKLFF. The full variable domain, in which reference TRBV5-1 and TRBJ1-4 provide the parts outside the CDR3, is KAGVTQTPRYLIKTRGQQVTLSCSPISGHRSVSWYQQTPGQGLQFLFEYFSETQRNKGNFPGRFSGRQFSNSRSEMNVSTLELGDSALYLCASSLTGTTNEKLFFGSGTQLSVL.